What follows are 8 T cell receptor beta chains derived from one specimen sequenced in a study of early T cells in non-severe SARS-CoV-2 infection. TCRdb ran MiXCR on the 5' RACE reads and lists one entry per CDR3 protein. The profile covers tens of thousands of distinct CDR3 sequences, with roughly 10% appearing a single time and 6.5% taken by the ten largest. Sequencing input: whole blood. Receptors originate from an adult who was a healthcare worker with PCR-confirmed SARS-CoV-2 infection or an uninfected control (not recorded which).

The chain uses TRBV7-3 and TRBJ2-3; no clear D gene. Deletions cut 4 bases from V and 4 bases from J, with 9 bases between. This CDR3 comprises 13 residues. The germline CDR1 and CDR2 sequences are SGHTA and FQGTGA. The CDR3 protein is CASSSSGPDTQYF. CDR3 in DNA: TGTGCCAGCAGCTCATCGGGCCCAGATACGCAGTATTTT.

In its sample, this clonotype was seen many times. The chain is built from TRBV15 and TRBJ2-1; D may correspond to TRBD1 or TRBD2 (5 bases each). Germline CDR1 LNHNV, CDR2 YYDKDF (reference sequence). The CDR3 is 16 amino acids. The V gene lost 4 bases and the J gene lost 9 bases, with 22 bases spanning the gap. The chain's CDR3 is CATSKITGTAGREQFF. CDR3 DNA sequence: TGTGCCACCAGCAAAATTACCGGGACCGCGGGCCGTGAGCAGTTCTTC.

The table lists this clonotype with many counts. The CDR3 loop is CASSPSANTEAFF. In DNA, the CDR3 is TGTGCCAGCTCACCCAGCGCGAACACTGAAGCTTTCTTT. This chain connects TRBV18 to TRBJ1-1; D is ambiguous. Looked up from germline, CDR1 is KGHSH and CDR2 is LQKENI. The V and J ends lost 3 bases and 1 base respectively, with 6 bases between them. The CDR3 sequence is 13 residues long.

This clonotype was seen at least ten times. The chain links TRBV7-6 to TRBJ2-1; 7 bases align to TRBD2. Trimming at V came to 5 bases and at J to 7 bases, leaving 8 bases not matched to a gene. Germline-derived CDR1 and CDR2 are SGHVS and FNYEAQ. The CDR3 extends over 14 amino acids. CDR3: CASSEGRAGNEQFF. CDR3 bases: TGTGCCAGCAGCGAAGGGAGGGCCGGTAATGAGCAGTTCTTC.

This clonotype occurred many times. The chain is built from TRBV20-1 and TRBJ2-3; 7 nucleotides agree with TRBD2. This CDR3 is built from 13 residues. J lost 2 bases, V lost 8 bases, and 7 bases had no gene match. Per the germline V gene, CDR1 is DFQATT and CDR2 is SNEGSKA (reference sequence). The CDR3: CSTLAEPTDTQYF. The CDR3 nucleotides read TGCAGTACCCTAGCGGAGCCCACAGATACGCAGTATTTT.

This rearrangement joins TRBV20-1 to TRBJ2-7; TRBD1 aligns across 9 bases. The CDR3 is 15 residues long. In germline, CDR1 is DFQATT, CDR2 SNEGSKA (reference sequence). Trimming at V came to 0 bases and at J to 2 bases, leaving 5 bases not matched to a gene. The CDR3 sequence: CSARESDRGTYEQYF. CDR3 sequence (DNA): TGCAGTGCTAGAGAATCAGACAGGGGGACCTACGAGCAGTACTTC.

The chain has TRBV6-1 and TRBJ2-1, with 11 positions matching TRBD2. The CDR3 contains 14 residues. The germline V gene has CDR1 MNHNS and CDR2 SASEGT. V shed 6 bases and J 4 bases; nucleotides not matched to a gene: 2. The CDR3 sequence is CASRGLAVYNEQFF. For the CDR3, the DNA is TGTGCCAGCAGGGGACTAGCGGTTTACAATGAGCAGTTCTTC.

This chain links TRBV7-2 with TRBJ1-2; 7 nucleotides agree with TRBD1. J gave up 4 bases and V 3 bases, and 11 bases lay outside the gene matches. Per germline, CDR1 SGHTA and CDR2 FQGNSA. The CDR3 runs to 16 residues. The CDR3 sequence is CASSLASTGVGYGYTF. CDR3 DNA sequence: TGTGCCAGCAGCTTGGCTAGCACAGGGGTGGGCTATGGCTACACCTTC. The variable domain in full, completed from reference TRBV7-2 and TRBJ1-2, reads GAGVSQSPSNKVTEKGKDVELRCDPISGHTALYWYRQSLGQGLEFLIYFQGNSAPDKSGLPSDRFSAERTGGSVSTLTIQRTQQEDSAVYLCASSLASTGVGYGYTFGSGTRLTVV.